These 25 T cell receptor beta chains share one sample of origin, sequenced in a study of blood T cells in healthy people across ages. Combining a sample-barcoded 5' primer with a J-beta primer mix, a second PCR ran for roughly 7 to 12 cycles. One entry per CDR3 protein, called by TCRdb with MiXCR from the 5' RACE reads. The repertoire includes some 640,000 distinct CDR3 sequences, 25% to 30% of them detected once, and 15% to 19% sits in the top ten. The source material was blood. The receptor source for this set is a woman older than 75 in good health.

This chain uses TRBV7-3 with TRBJ1-1; D is perhaps TRBD1 (5 bases). The CDR3 is 16 residues long. Per germline, CDR1 SGHTA and CDR2 FQGTGA. Trimming removed 1 base from V and 2 bases from J, with 14 bases in between. CDR3 loop: CASSLKRGVNNTEAFF. The CDR3 DNA reads TGTGCCAGCAGCTTAAAAAGGGGTGTGAATAACACTGAAGCTTTCTTT. Using reference TRBV7-3 and TRBJ1-1 for the parts outside the CDR3, the full variable domain is GAGVSQTPSNKVTEKGKYVELRCDPISGHTALYWYRQSLGQGPEFLIYFQGTGAADDSGLPNDRFFAVRPEGSVSTLKIQRTERGDSAVYLCASSLKRGVNNTEAFFGQGTRLTVV.

This clonotype has ten or more counts. The CDR3 is CASSQDRGQGGQYF. In nucleotides, the CDR3 is TGTGCCAGCAGCCAAGATAGGGGGCAGGGTGGACAGTACTTC. The rearrangement links TRBV3-1 to TRBJ2-7, with 7 bases aligning to TRBD1. Trimming at V came to 0 bases and at J to 10 bases, leaving 9 bases not matched to a gene. The CDR3 is 14 residues long. CDR1 is LGHDT, CDR2 YNNKEL, per germline (reference sequence).

Only a few counts were recorded for this clonotype. The chain combines TRBV3-1 with TRBJ2-1; 9 bases map to TRBD2. Germline CDR1 reads LGHDT; CDR2 reads YNNKEL (reference sequence). V was clipped by 2 bases and J by 6 bases; unmatched bases: 8. This CDR3 contains 16 residues. The CDR3 bases are TGTGCCAGCAGCCAACCCTCGCTAGCGGGACCCAATGAGCAGTTCTTC. It specifies CASSQPSLAGPNEQFF.

The genes are TRBV7-9 and TRBJ1-3; tentative D call: TRBD1 (6 bases). Trimming pared 5 bases from V and 2 bases from J, leaving 10 bases between. Germline lookup yields CDR1 SEHNR and CDR2 FQNEAQ (reference sequence). This CDR3 contains 14 residues. The CDR3, as DNA: TGTGCCAGCAGCCCCGGGACAACTGGAAACACCATATATTTT. Translated: CASSPGTTGNTIYF. Full variable domain (outside the CDR3, taken from reference TRBV7-9 and TRBJ1-3): DTGVSQNPRHKITKRGQNVTFRCDPISEHNRLYWYRQTLGQGPEFLTYFQNEAQLEKSRLLSDRFSAERPKGSFSTLEIQRTEQGDSAMYLCASSPGTTGNTIYFGEGSWLTVV.

This clonotype was found a few times. The V and J genes are TRBV30 and TRBJ2-1; D is ambiguous. Between the trimmed V and J ends, which lost 5 bases and 5 bases, there was a span of 16 bases. The CDR3 has 14 amino acids. Germline CDR1 and CDR2: GTSNPN and SVGIG (reference sequence). CDR3 coding DNA: TGTGCCTGGTGCCCCTCTGACATTGACAATGAGCAGTTCTTC. Translation gives CAWCPSDIDNEQFF.

This clonotype occurred many times. This sequence joins TRBV29-1 and TRBJ2-3; weak D call: TRBD2 (5 bases). V gave up 0 bases and J gave up 5 bases, with 6 bases separating them. This CDR3 contains 12 residues. Germline-derived CDR1 and CDR2 are SQVTM and ANQGSEA. Here the CDR3 reads CSVEDGGDTQYF. CDR3 coding DNA: TGCAGCGTTGAAGATGGAGGAGATACGCAGTATTTT.

The sample holds many counts of this clonotype. The chain joins TRBV5-1 to TRBJ1-2, with 9 bases lining up with TRBD1. The germline V gene encodes CDR1 SGHRS and CDR2 YFSETQ. The trim removed 0 bases at V and 10 bases at J, leaving 7 bases unmatched. The CDR3 covers 14 residues. In DNA form, the CDR3 reads TGCGCCAGCAGCTTGGATTCGGGACAGGGAATCTACACCTTC. As protein: CASSLDSGQGIYTF. The full variable domain, rest sourced from reference TRBV5-1 and TRBJ1-2, is KAGVTQTPRYLIKTRGQQVTLSCSPISGHRSVSWYQQTPGQGLQFLFEYFSETQRNKGNFPGRFSGRQFSNSRSEMNVSTLELGDSALYLCASSLDSGQGIYTFGSGTRLTVV.

At least ten counts were recorded for this clonotype. The chain has TRBV6-2 or TRBV6-3 and TRBJ2-3, with TRBD2 matching over 8 bases. V dropped 8 bases and J dropped 5; count of bases not matched to a gene: 9. The CDR3 runs 14 residues. The V gene's germline CDR1 is MNHEY and CDR2 SVGEGT. CDR3 amino acids: CASEPGGPGDTQYF. CDR3 coding DNA: TGTGCCAGCGAACCGGGGGGGCCCGGAGATACGCAGTATTTT.

This rearrangement joins TRBV12-3 or TRBV12-4 to TRBJ2-1; D unclear. CDR3 length equals 13 residues. With 4 bases removed from V and 8 bases from J, the gap between germline ends came to 12 bases. Written as DNA, the CDR3 is TGTGCCAGCAGTTGGGTCGGGCCCGATGAGCAGTTCTTC. This encodes CASSWVGPDEQFF.

The chain joins TRBV30 to TRBJ2-1; D gene uncertain. V was pared by 0 bases and J by 2 bases, with 14 bases between. The CDR3 length is 16 residues. Germline V gene sequence: CDR1 GTSNPN, CDR2 SVGIG (reference sequence). CDR3 bases: TGTGCCTGGAGTGTTGGTAAAGGGCCACCCTACAATGAGCAGTTCTTC. Protein product: CAWSVGKGPPYNEQFF.

The chain is built from TRBV20-1 and TRBJ2-2; 10 bases are a match to TRBD2. V lost 6 bases to trimming and J lost 5 bases; unmatched junction nucleotides: 3. The CDR3 is 13 amino acids. Germline assignment: CDR1 DFQATT and CDR2 SNEGSKA (reference sequence). The CDR3 nucleotides are TGCAGTGCAGGACTAGCGGTAACCGGGGAGCTGTTTTTT. The encoded protein is CSAGLAVTGELFF.

The chain links TRBV30 to TRBJ2-1; TRBD2 matches 11 bases. The better agreement between TRBJ2-7 and the DNA end casts doubt on the J call. Germline values: CDR1 GTSNPN, CDR2 SVGIG (reference sequence). CDR3 length: 17 residues. CDR3 in DNA: TGTGCCTGGAGTGTCCTATTTAGCGGGGGGGCCTACAATGAGCAGTACTTC. Translated: CAWSVLFSGGAYNEQYF.

In this sample, this clonotype turned up many times. V and J are TRBV12-3 or TRBV12-4 and TRBJ1-4; D remains unclear. Trimming left V 4 bases short and J 2 bases short, with 14 bases between. The CDR3 is 16 amino acids. The CDR3 DNA is TGTGCCAGCAGTTCCCCCGGCAGTGGGACTAATGAAAAACTGTTTTTT. Its translation is CASSSPGSGTNEKLFF.

This clonotype was found a few times. Being one base from a much bigger clone, this may be a read error. This rearrangement joins TRBV7-2 to TRBJ2-1, with 7 bases matching TRBD1. The assigned J gene may be wrong: the sequence end matches TRBJ2-7 better. CDR1 is SGHTA, CDR2 FQGNSA, per germline. The CDR3 is 16 amino acids. The CDR3 protein is CASSLSNHRGYNEQYF. The CDR3 nucleotides read TGTGCCAGCAGCTTATCCAACCACAGGGGCTACAATGAGCAGTACTTC.

A word on this clonotype: The junction does not match germline at one end; this may be a read error. This chain connects TRBV10-3 to TRBJ2-2; 10 positions agree with TRBD1. This CDR3 is built from 15 residues. Germline V gene sequence: CDR1 ENHRY, CDR2 SYGVKD. CDR3 bases: TGTGCCACCAGTGGGGGACAGGGGCTAACCGGGGAGCTGTTTTTT. This sequence encodes CATSGGQGLTGELFF.

As regards this clonotype: A much larger clonotype is one base distant, so this may be a read error. The chain couples TRBV5-1 to TRBJ2-7, with 7 nucleotides matching TRBD1. The CDR3 has 15 residues. V dropped 0 bases and J dropped 3; count of bases not matched to a gene: 6. Per the germline V gene, CDR1 is SGHRS and CDR2 is YFSETQ. The CDR3 DNA is TGCGCCAGCAGCTTGGGGAGGACAGGAAACTACGAGCAGTACTTC. This translates into CASSLGRTGNYEQYF.

This clonotype was observed a few times. This chain uses TRBV5-4 with TRBJ1-2; TRBD1 is a possible D gene (5 bases). The CDR3 contains 14 residues. CDR1 SGHNT and CDR2 YYREEE come from the germline V gene (reference sequence). V was shortened by 1 base and J by 3 bases, with 10 bases between the two germline ends. DNA of the CDR3: TGTGCCAGCAGCTTGATAGGGGCGGACTATGGCTACACCTTC. It encodes CASSLIGADYGYTF.

The chain employs TRBV30 and TRBJ2-1; D is tentatively TRBD1 or TRBD2 (6 bases each). This CDR3 contains 12 residues. CDR1 is GTSNPN, CDR2 SVGIG, per germline (reference sequence). V shed 5 bases and J shed 7 bases, with 12 bases lying between them. This chain's CDR3 is CAWGGLINEQFF. The CDR3 DNA is TGTGCCTGGGGGGGGCTGATTAATGAGCAGTTCTTC.

This clonotype appeared many times. This sequence joins TRBV6-2 or TRBV6-3 and TRBJ2-5; 7 positions match TRBD2. The CDR3 has 15 residues. Germline V lookup: CDR1 MNHEY, CDR2 SVGEGT. V lost 2 bases to trimming and J lost 3 bases; unmatched junction nucleotides: 6. CDR3 in amino acids: CASSYRRLAEETQYF. CDR3 sequence (DNA): TGTGCCAGCAGTTACCGCCGCCTAGCGGAAGAGACCCAGTACTTC.

This clonotype was counted a few times. V and J are TRBV18 and TRBJ1-2; D is possibly TRBD1 (6 bases). The V end was cut by 1 base, the J end by 1 base, with 16 bases between. The CDR3 has 17 residues. Germline CDR1 is KGHSH and CDR2 is LQKENI. The CDR3 DNA reads TGTGCCAGCTCACCACTGACAGGCAATGAAATTAACTATGGCTACACCTTC. It yields the protein CASSPLTGNEINYGYTF.

V gene TRBV29-1 combines with J gene TRBJ2-3; D possibly corresponds to TRBD1 (5 bases). The CDR3 consists of 14 residues. V was clipped by 4 bases and J by 8 bases, with 19 bases between them. Germline lookup yields CDR1 SQVTM and CDR2 ANQGSEA. CDR3 sequence reads: CSVGFRQGEITQYF. The DNA of the CDR3 is TGCAGCGTTGGGTTCCGGCAAGGGGAAATTACGCAGTATTTT.

This clonotype occurred many times. V is TRBV7-2 and J is TRBJ2-3; D assignment may be TRBD1 or TRBD2 (5 bases each). The V end lost 5 bases, the J end lost 2 bases, and 23 bases lay between the germline ends. Germline CDR1 is SGHTA and CDR2 is FQGNSA. CDR3 length: 18 residues. CDR3 region: CASSPDIPGFRDTDTQYF. Written as DNA, the CDR3 is TGTGCCAGCAGCCCCGACATTCCGGGGTTCAGGGACACAGATACGCAGTATTTT.

A note on this clonotype: A much larger clone differs by one base, so this may be a read error. The genes are TRBV7-2 and TRBJ2-7, with 9 positions matching TRBD2. The DNA end is more similar to TRBJ2-5, so the J call may be wrong. This CDR3 region has 15 residues. In germline, CDR1 is SGHTA, CDR2 FQGNSA. CDR3 amino acids: CASSPGTSLEETQYF. DNA for the CDR3: TGTGCCAGCAGCCCAGGGACTAGCCTAGAGGAGACCCAGTACTTC.

This clonotype showed up many times. The genes are TRBV12-3 or TRBV12-4 and TRBJ2-1; 8 bases match TRBD1. Trimming cost V 7 bases and J 5 bases; bases outside gene matches: 7. The length of the CDR3 is 14 residues. The CDR3 coding sequence is TGTGCCAGCAAAAGACAGGGGCAAAACAATGAGCAGTTCTTC. Translated: CASKRQGQNNEQFF.

This clonotype came up once. The genes are TRBV5-1 and TRBJ1-2; 8 nucleotides match TRBD1. Germline CDR1 is SGHRS and CDR2 is YFSETQ. Germline trimming cut 5 bases from V and 6 bases from J; bases unmatched to any gene: 12. The CDR3 is 15 residues long. The CDR3, as DNA: TGCGCCAGCAGAGGGGGGTGGACAGGGACCCATGGCTACACCTTC. Translation gives CASRGGWTGTHGYTF.